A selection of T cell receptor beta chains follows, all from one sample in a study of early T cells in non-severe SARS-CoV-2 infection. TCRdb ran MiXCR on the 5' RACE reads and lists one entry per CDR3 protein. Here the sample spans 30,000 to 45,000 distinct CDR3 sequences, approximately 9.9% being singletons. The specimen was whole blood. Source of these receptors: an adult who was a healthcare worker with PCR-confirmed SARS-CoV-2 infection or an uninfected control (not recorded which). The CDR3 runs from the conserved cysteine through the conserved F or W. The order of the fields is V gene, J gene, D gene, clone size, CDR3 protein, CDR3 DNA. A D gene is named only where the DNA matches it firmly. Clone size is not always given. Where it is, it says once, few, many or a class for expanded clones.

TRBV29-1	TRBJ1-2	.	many	CSVSVREGYTF	TGCAGCGTTTCCGTTCGGGAAGGCTACACCTTC
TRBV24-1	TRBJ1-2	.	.	CATSLVFSSLAYGYTF	TGTGCCACCAGTCTCGTCTTCTCCTCATTAGCTTATGGCTACACCTTC
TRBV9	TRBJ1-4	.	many	CASSARGATNEKLFF	TGTGCCAGCAGCGCCAGGGGTGCAACTAATGAAAAACTGTTTTTT
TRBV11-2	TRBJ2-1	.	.	CASSLHGLAANEQFF	TGTGCCAGCAGCTTACACGGACTGGCGGCCAATGAGCAGTTCTTC
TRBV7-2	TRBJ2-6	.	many	CASSRAQGPGANVLTF	TGTGCCAGCAGTCGAGCCCAGGGTCCTGGGGCCAACGTCCTGACTTTC
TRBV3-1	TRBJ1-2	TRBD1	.	CASSQESGTANYGYTF	TGTGCCAGCAGCCAAGAAAGCGGGACAGCAAACTATGGCTACACCTTC
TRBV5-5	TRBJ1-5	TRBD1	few	CASGLTGAGNQPQHF	TGTGCCAGCGGATTGACAGGGGCGGGCAATCAGCCCCAGCATTTT
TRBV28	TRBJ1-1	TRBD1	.	CASSLNRGQGGTEAFF	TGTGCCAGCAGTTTAAACAGGGGGCAGGGAGGCACTGAAGCTTTCTTT
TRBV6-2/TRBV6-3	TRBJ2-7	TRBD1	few	CASSLEGATYEQYF	TGTGCCAGCAGTCTCGAGGGGGCAACCTACGAGCAGTACTTC
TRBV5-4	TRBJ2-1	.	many	CASSSEGGFTPYNEQFF	TGTGCCAGCAGCTCTGAGGGGGGATTCACTCCATACAATGAGCAGTTCTTC
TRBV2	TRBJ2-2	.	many	CASSEASERELFF	TGTGCCAGCAGTGAAGCTAGCGAAAGGGAGCTGTTTTTT
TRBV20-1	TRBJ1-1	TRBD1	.	CSAATGREITEAFF	TGCAGTGCTGCGACAGGGAGGGAGATCACTGAAGCTTTCTTT
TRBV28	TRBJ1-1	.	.	CASSTTFPEAFF	TGTGCCAGCAGTACGACTTTCCCTGAAGCTTTCTTT
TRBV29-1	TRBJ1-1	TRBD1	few	CSVSPGTGLNTEAFF	TGCAGCGTGAGTCCCGGGACAGGGCTGAACACTGAAGCTTTCTTT
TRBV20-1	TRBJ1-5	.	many	CSAKGYGNQPQHF	TGCAGTGCTAAGGGATACGGCAATCAGCCCCAGCATTTT
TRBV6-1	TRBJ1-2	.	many	CASSEDAYGYTF	TGTGCCAGCAGTGAAGACGCCTATGGCTACACCTTC
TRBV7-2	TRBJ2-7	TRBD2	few	CASRLAVSYEQYF	TGTGCCAGCCGACTAGCGGTGTCCTACGAGCAGTACTTC
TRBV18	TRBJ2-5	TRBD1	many	CASSRGQGKTETQYF	TGTGCCAGCTCAAGGGGACAGGGTAAAACGGAGACCCAGTACTTC
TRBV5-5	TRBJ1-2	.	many	CASSPNGLYGYTF	TGTGCCAGCAGCCCGAACGGCCTCTATGGCTACACCTTC
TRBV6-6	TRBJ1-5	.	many	CASSYISSNQPQHF	TGTGCCAGCAGTTACATCAGTAGCAATCAGCCCCAGCATTTT
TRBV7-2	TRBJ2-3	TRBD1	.	CASSFAGQGSGDTQYF	TGTGCCAGCAGCTTTGCGGGACAGGGGTCGGGAGATACGCAGTATTTT
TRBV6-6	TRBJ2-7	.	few	CASSSQGREQYF	TGTGCCAGCAGTTCACAGGGACGGGAGCAGTACTTC
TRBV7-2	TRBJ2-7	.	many	CASSLAGAPRQYF	TGTGCCAGCAGCTTAGCGGGGGCCCCTAGGCAGTACTTC
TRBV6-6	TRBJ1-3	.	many	CASSNVKSRRNTIYF	TGTGCCAGCAGCAATGTTAAGAGTCGGAGAAACACCATATATTTT